A single T cell receptor beta chain is shown here with its context. Its specificity is not known. This record belongs to a study of T cell responses to AZD1222 COVID-19 vaccine. Study at large: Second-dose schedules of about 4 or about 12 weeks were combined. The study, taken as a whole, reports: Females outnumbered males among donors, who were mostly white British; clonal diversity was possibly underestimated. CD4 TCRs covered the whole spike, strongest at regions 160-218 and 743-854. Sampling captured repertoires only after the peak T cell response.

The CDR3 runs to 14 residues. CDR1 MDHEN and CDR2 SYDVKM come from the germline V gene. Losses at the gene ends were 6 bases for V and 8 bases for J; bases not matched to a gene: 9. Assay used: immunoSEQ multiplex PCR; TCRdb lists only in-frame clones, some missing. This table holds about 140,000 clones, 70% to 90% found once. Sequences were derived from peripheral blood, sampled on day 0 of AZD1222 vaccination. This TCR was recovered from an adult in good health. The V and J genes are TRBV28 and TRBJ1-2, with TRBD1 matching over 10 bases. The CDR3 protein is CASSFRTGGYGYTF. In DNA form, the CDR3 reads TGTGCCAGCAGCTTCAGGACAGGGGGGTACGGCTACACCTTC.